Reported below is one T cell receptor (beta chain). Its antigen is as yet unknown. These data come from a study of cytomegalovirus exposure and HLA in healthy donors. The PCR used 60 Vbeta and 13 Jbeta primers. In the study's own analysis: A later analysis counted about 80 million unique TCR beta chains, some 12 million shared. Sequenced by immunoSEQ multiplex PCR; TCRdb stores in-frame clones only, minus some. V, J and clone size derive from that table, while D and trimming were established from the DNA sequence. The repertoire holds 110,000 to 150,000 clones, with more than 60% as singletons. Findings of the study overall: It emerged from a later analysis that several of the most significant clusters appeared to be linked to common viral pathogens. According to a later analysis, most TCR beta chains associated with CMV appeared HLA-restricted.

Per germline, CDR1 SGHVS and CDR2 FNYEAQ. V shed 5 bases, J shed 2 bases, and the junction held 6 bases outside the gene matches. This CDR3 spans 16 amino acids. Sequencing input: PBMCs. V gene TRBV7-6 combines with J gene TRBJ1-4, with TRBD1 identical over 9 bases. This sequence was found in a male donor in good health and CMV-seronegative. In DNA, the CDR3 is TGTGCCAGCAGCAAAAGCGGACAGGGGACTAATGAAAAACTGTTTTTT. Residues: CASSKSGQGTNEKLFF.